These T cell receptor beta chains were read from a single sample in a study of shared clonotypes between healthy human individuals. The protocol was immunoSEQ multiplex PCR, while the TCRdb copy is restricted to in-frame clones and leaves out a portion. The sample lists about 1,500,000 clones; approximately 96% were seen once. The sample was naive CD4+ T cells sorted from blood. The receptors here all came from a man aged 30-40 years in good health. Both conserved end residues are part of each CDR3. D genes are given only for firm matches. Clone size is stated in some rows and not others, as once, few, many or a class when expanded.

abundance	d_gene	v_gene	j_gene	CDR3aa	CDR3nt
NA	NA	TRBV28	TRBJ2-7	CASSGGTGITYEQYF	TGTGCCAGCAGTGGGGGGACCGGAATCACCTACGAGCAGTACTTC
NA	NA	TRBV4-1	TRBJ2-1	CASSFSGPYNEQFF	TGCGCCAGCAGCTTCAGCGGGCCCTACAATGAGCAGTTCTTC
NA	NA	TRBV19	TRBJ2-5	CASSIRVGQETQYF	TGTGCCAGTAGTATCAGGGTGGGCCAAGAGACCCAGTACTTC
NA	TRBD2	TRBV12-5	TRBJ2-3	CASGFSGWSTDTQYF	TGTGCTAGTGGTTTTAGCGGGTGGAGCACAGATACGCAGTATTTT
NA	NA	TRBV19	TRBJ1-5	CASSIGDKNQPQHF	TGTGCCAGTAGTATTGGGGACAAAAATCAGCCCCAGCATTTT
NA	NA	TRBV6-1	TRBJ2-7	CASSPRGPYEQYF	TGTGCCAGCAGTCCCCGGGGCCCTTACGAGCAGTACTTC
NA	NA	TRBV6-4	TRBJ1-2	CASSPGGQGYYGYTF	TGTGCCAGCAGTCCAGGTGGCCAGGGGTACTATGGCTACACCTTC
NA	TRBD1	TRBV6-1	TRBJ1-5	CASSDLRQGPPDLGVGPQHF	TGTGCCAGCAGTGACCTCCGACAGGGGCCCCCGGATCTTGGTGTAGGACCCCAGCATTTT
NA	NA	TRBV10-2	TRBJ1-3	CASSESTLGNTIYF	TGCGCCAGCAGTGAGTCGACACTCGGAAACACCATATATTTT
NA	NA	TRBV7-9	TRBJ2-3	CASSLYEGPDTQYF	TGTGCCAGCAGCTTATATGAGGGTCCAGATACGCAGTATTTT
NA	TRBD2	TRBV29-1	TRBJ2-1	CSVVPSGRRLEQFF	TGCAGCGTTGTCCCTAGCGGGAGAAGGCTTGAGCAGTTCTTC
few	TRBD1	TRBV4-3	TRBJ1-5	CASSQDGPGQGGQPQHF	TGCGCCAGCAGCCAAGATGGGCCGGGACAGGGAGGTCAGCCCCAGCATTTT
NA	NA	TRBV5-1	TRBJ1-2	CASSLGGPGLGYTF	TGCGCCAGCAGCTTGGGGGGACCCGGGCTTGGCTACACCTTC
NA	TRBD1	TRBV28	TRBJ1-2	CASSQDRIYGYTF	TGTGCCAGCAGCCAGGACAGGATTTACGGCTACACCTTC
NA	NA	TRBV4-3	TRBJ2-3	CASSQDLADTQYF	TGCGCCAGCAGCCAAGATTTGGCAGATACGCAGTATTTT
NA	TRBD2	TRBV9	TRBJ2-1	CASSFGLAGTHEQFF	TGTGCCAGCAGCTTCGGACTAGCGGGAACACATGAGCAGTTCTTC
NA	TRBD2	TRBV6-6	TRBJ2-7	CASSQPSGRAYEQYF	TGTGCCAGCAGTCAGCCTAGCGGGAGGGCCTACGAGCAGTACTTC
NA	TRBD2	TRBV5-1	TRBJ2-7	CASSPGEGQYF	TGCGCCAGCAGCCCTGGGGAGGGGCAGTACTTC
NA	NA	TRBV7-9	TRBJ2-3	CASSLGRTYTTDTQYF	TGTGCCAGCAGCTTAGGGAGGACGTATACCACAGATACGCAGTATTTT
NA	TRBD1	TRBV28	TRBJ1-4	CASGDNRGKVKLFF	TGTGCCAGCGGAGACAACAGGGGGAAGGTAAAACTGTTTTTT
NA	TRBD2	TRBV7-2	TRBJ2-5	CASSLVSTGGGQETQYF	TGTGCCAGCAGCTTAGTATCAACTGGCGGGGGACAAGAGACCCAGTACTTC
NA	NA	TRBV10-1	TRBJ2-2	CASTSGRESGELFF	TGCGCCAGCACCAGTGGACGGGAGTCCGGGGAGCTGTTTTTT
NA	NA	TRBV2	TRBJ2-3	CASRERLLTDTQYF	TGTGCCAGCAGGGAACGGTTACTCACAGATACGCAGTATTTT
NA	TRBD1	TRBV29-1	TRBJ1-1	CSVSQGAGGNTEAFF	TGCAGCGTCTCACAGGGGGCAGGTGGGAACACTGAAGCTTTCTTT
NA	TRBD1	TRBV9	TRBJ2-1	CASSVMGQSSYNEQFF	TGTGCCAGCAGCGTAATGGGACAGAGTTCCTACAATGAGCAGTTCTTC
NA	TRBD2	TRBV29-1	TRBJ2-1	CSVEGRGGEGLAEFLSYNEQFF	TGCAGCGTTGAAGGAAGGGGTGGTGAGGGACTAGCGGAGTTCCTCTCCTACAATGAGCAGTTCTTC
NA	TRBD2	TRBV4-1	TRBJ2-1	CASRKLAGYNEQFF	TGCGCCAGCAGAAAACTAGCGGGATACAATGAGCAGTTCTTC
NA	NA	TRBV28	TRBJ1-2	CASSFPTGRNYGYTF	TGTGCCAGCAGTTTCCCCACCGGCAGGAACTATGGCTACACCTTC
NA	NA	TRBV2	TRBJ2-7	CASSVLYEQYF	TGTGCCAGCAGTGTCCTGTACGAGCAGTACTTC
NA	TRBD2	TRBV6-5	TRBJ2-2	CASISGGGRAGELFF	TGTGCCAGCATATCGGGAGGGGGAAGGGCCGGGGAGCTGTTTTTT
NA	NA	TRBV7-2	TRBJ1-2	CASSLRRSVGEGYTF	TGTGCCAGCAGCTTAAGGCGGTCGGTGGGAGAGGGCTACACCTTC
NA	TRBD2	TRBV4-3	TRBJ2-1	CASSRGLADSSYNEQFF	TGCGCCAGCAGCCGTGGACTAGCGGATAGCTCCTACAATGAGCAGTTCTTC
NA	NA	TRBV27	TRBJ2-3	CASRLMQVGTDTQYF	TGTGCCAGCAGACTTATGCAGGTGGGGACAGATACGCAGTATTTT
NA	NA	TRBV28	TRBJ2-7	CASTAGSSYEQYF	TGTGCCAGCACCGCGGGGAGCTCCTACGAGCAGTACTTC
NA	NA	TRBV7-8	TRBJ1-2	CASSPPGRLNYGYTF	TGTGCCAGCAGCCCCCCGGGACGGCTGAACTATGGCTACACCTTC
NA	NA	TRBV13	TRBJ1-1	CASSLGLGEAFF	TGTGCCAGCAGCTTAGGCCTGGGAGAAGCTTTCTTT
NA	NA	TRBV7-2	TRBJ2-3	CATRGSGHTQYF	TGTGCCACGAGGGGGAGCGGTCATACGCAGTATTTT
NA	TRBD1	TRBV10-1	TRBJ2-3	CASSASIGGPDTQYF	TGCGCCAGCAGTGCGTCGATAGGGGGCCCAGATACGCAGTATTTT
NA	NA	TRBV9	TRBJ2-3	CASSDRWGSPTDTQYF	TGTGCCAGCAGCGATAGATGGGGCAGCCCCACAGATACGCAGTATTTT
once	TRBD2	TRBV28	TRBJ2-7	CASSPPTSGRGSSYEQYF	TGTGCCAGCAGTCCACCGACTAGCGGGAGAGGATCCTCCTACGAGCAGTACTTC
NA	NA	TRBV4-1	TRBJ2-5	CASSKTRLGTQYF	TGCGCCAGCAGCAAGACTAGATTGGGGACCCAGTACTTC
NA	NA	TRBV27	TRBJ1-2	CASSFSAGQNYGYTF	TGTGCCAGCAGTTTTTCCGCGGGGCAGAACTATGGCTACACCTTC
NA	NA	TRBV18	TRBJ2-1	CASSPGAGNNEQFF	TGTGCCAGCTCACCAGGGGCGGGGAACAATGAGCAGTTCTTC